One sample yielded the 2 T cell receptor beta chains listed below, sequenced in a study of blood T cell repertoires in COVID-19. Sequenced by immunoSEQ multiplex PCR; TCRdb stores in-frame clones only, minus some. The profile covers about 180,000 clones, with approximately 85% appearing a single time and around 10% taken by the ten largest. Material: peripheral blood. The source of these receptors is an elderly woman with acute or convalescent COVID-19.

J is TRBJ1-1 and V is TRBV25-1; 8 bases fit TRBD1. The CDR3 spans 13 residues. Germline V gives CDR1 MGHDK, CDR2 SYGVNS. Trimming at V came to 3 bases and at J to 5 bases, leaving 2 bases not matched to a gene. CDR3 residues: CASSDHRGTEAFF. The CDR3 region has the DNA TGTGCCAGCAGTGACCACAGGGGGACTGAAGCTTTCTTT. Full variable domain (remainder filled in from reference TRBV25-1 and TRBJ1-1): EADIYQTPRYLVIGTGKKITLECSQTMGHDKMYWYQQDPGMELHLIHYSYGVNSTEKGDLSSESTVSRIRTEHFPLTLESARPSHTSQYLCASSDHRGTEAFFGQGTRLTVV.

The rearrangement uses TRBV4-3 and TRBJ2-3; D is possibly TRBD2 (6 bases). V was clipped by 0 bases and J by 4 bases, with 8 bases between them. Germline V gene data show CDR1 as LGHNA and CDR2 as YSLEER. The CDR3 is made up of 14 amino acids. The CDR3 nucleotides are TGCGCCAGCAGCCAAGAACCGGGAGCAGATACGCAGTATTTT. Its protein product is CASSQEPGADTQYF.